The 2 T cell receptor beta chains given below trace back to one sample, sequenced in a study of T-cell memory formation after mild COVID-19. TCRdb passed the 5' RACE reads through MiXCR, listing each CDR3 protein once. The sample comprises 550,000 to 600,000 distinct CDR3 sequences, about a fifth of which are singletons, and 7% to 9% rests with the top ten. Sequencing was done on a sample of PBMCs or a T cell subset sorted from them (not recorded which). The receptors stem from an adult woman who had mild COVID-19 (a few samples of this study predate the infection). Cell type and time point are not known.

The gene calls are TRBV12-3 or TRBV12-4 and TRBJ2-5, with 7 positions matching TRBD2. J was trimmed by 1 base and V by 7 bases; bases with no gene match: 9. The CDR3 runs 15 residues. Here the CDR3 DNA reads TGTGCCAGCACCCCCCTAGGACTAGGCCAAGAGACCCAGTACTTC. It specifies CASTPLGLGQETQYF.

J is TRBJ2-1 and V is TRBV24-1, with 8 positions matching TRBD2. This CDR3 spans 16 amino acids. With 3 bases clipped from V and 7 bases from J, the junction kept 10 bases outside the gene matches. Per the germline V gene, CDR1 is KGHDR and CDR2 is SFDVKD. CDR3 sequence: CATSDRPGLGLNEQFF. Here the CDR3 DNA reads TGTGCCACCAGTGATAGACCGGGACTAGGCTTGAATGAGCAGTTCTTC.